The 11 T cell receptor beta chains below all came from one sample that was sequenced in a study of T cell responses to AZD1222 COVID-19 vaccine. Profiled with immunoSEQ multiplex PCR; TCRdb holds only in-frame clones, not every one. The table shows 150,000 to 200,000 clones, with about 86% occurring only once. Here the sequenced sample was peripheral blood, taken on day 0 of AZD1222 vaccination. All receptors derive from an adult in good health.

The chain recombines TRBV11-3 with TRBJ2-1, with 8 bases matching TRBD2. V lost 4 bases and J lost 0; bases outside the gene matches: 5. The CDR3 runs 16 residues. Germline CDR1 reads SGHNT; CDR2 reads YENEEA. CDR3 residues: CASSYRLASSYNEQFF. In nucleotides, the CDR3 is TGTGCCAGCAGCTACCGACTAGCGAGCTCCTACAATGAGCAGTTCTTC.

This sequence joins TRBV10-1 and TRBJ2-2, with D unresolved. Germline-derived CDR1 and CDR2 are WNHNN and SYGVQD (reference sequence). Trimming cost V 2 bases and J 6 bases, with 4 bases left between them. The CDR3 covers 12 residues. The CDR3 DNA sequence: TGCGCCAGCAGTGAGATCCCCGGGGAGCTGTTTTTT. This codes for CASSEIPGELFF.

The rearrangement joins TRBV6-1 to TRBJ2-1; 10 bases fit TRBD1. J lost 5 bases, V lost 3 bases, and 4 bases had no gene match. The length of the CDR3 is 15 residues. Germline CDR1 and CDR2: MNHNS and SASEGT. The CDR3 here is CASSDRDRGHNEQFF. CDR3 sequence (DNA): TGTGCCAGCAGTGACCGGGACAGGGGCCACAATGAGCAGTTCTTC.

The rearrangement links TRBV29-1 to TRBJ1-2; 7 nucleotides match TRBD1. In germline, CDR1 is SQVTM, CDR2 ANQGSEA. The CDR3 extends over 14 amino acids. Germline trimming cut 0 bases from V and 3 bases from J; bases unmatched to any gene: 4. The CDR3 reads CSVEDPQGDYGYTF. The CDR3 DNA reads TGCAGCGTTGAAGATCCCCAGGGGGACTATGGCTACACCTTC.

This clone occurred once. The CDR3 region is CASSRRQGAEQYF. In DNA form, the CDR3 reads TGTGCCAGCAGCCGTCGACAGGGGGCCGAGCAGTACTTC. The chain uses TRBV3-1 (or the pseudogene TRBV3-2) and TRBJ2-7; the match to TRBD1 covers 10 bases. V shed 4 bases, J shed 6 bases, and the junction held 3 bases outside the gene matches. Looked up from germline, CDR1 is LGHDT and CDR2 is YNNKEL (reference sequence). The CDR3 totals 13 residues.

The rearrangement joins TRBV11-1 to TRBJ2-5; 7 positions agree with TRBD1. The CDR3 runs to 14 residues. V was clipped by 6 bases and J by 1 base; unmatched bases: 5. Germline V CDR1 and CDR2: SGHAT, FQDESV (reference sequence). The CDR3 protein is CASSSRTGQETQYF. CDR3 coding DNA: TGTGCCAGCAGTTCCCGGACAGGCCAAGAGACCCAGTACTTC.

The J gene is TRBJ1-1, the V gene TRBV5-1; D unresolved. Per the germline V gene, CDR1 is SGHRS and CDR2 is YFSETQ. V lost 9 bases, J lost 6 bases, and 18 bases lay in between. This CDR3 has 13 amino acids. In DNA, the CDR3 is TGCGCCATCCCGCTTAATGGAAGTCCTGAAGCTTTCTTT. Its protein product is CAIPLNGSPEAFF.

The CDR3 DNA follows: TGTGCCAGCAGCTTTCCGGGCCAGGGAAACACCATATATTTT. This gives the protein CASSFPGQGNTIYF. The chain joins TRBV5-4 to TRBJ1-3; unclear D gene. Trimming took 2 bases from V and 4 from J, leaving 10 bases between them. This CDR3 region has 14 residues. Germline assignment: CDR1 SGHNT and CDR2 YYREEE (reference sequence).

V usage is TRBV9 and J usage is TRBJ2-2, with a tentative D call TRBD2 (5 bases). V lost 4 bases and J lost 8, with 15 bases in between. From germline, CDR1 is SGDLS and CDR2 YYNGEE. The CDR3 length is 14 residues. CDR3 protein: CASSTQMEAGELFF. CDR3 DNA sequence: TGTGCCAGCAGCACCCAAATGGAGGCGGGGGAGCTGTTTTTT.

This clone occurred once. This chain joins TRBV5-1 and TRBJ2-7; a possible D gene is TRBD2 (6 bases). Germline-derived CDR1 and CDR2 are SGHRS and YFSETQ. The V end was cut by 5 bases, the J end by 3 bases, with 18 bases between. The CDR3 loop spans 15 amino acids. The CDR3 loop reads CASRGGMGRVYEQYF. CDR3 in DNA: TGCGCCAGCAGGGGGGGAATGGGCAGGGTCTACGAGCAGTACTTC.

The genes are TRBV30 and TRBJ1-2, with TRBD1 matching 10 bases. J lost 1 base, V lost 5 bases, and 7 bases had no gene match. The CDR3 is made up of 15 amino acids. Germline CDR1 is GTSNPN and CDR2 is SVGIG (reference sequence). CDR3 bases: TGTGCCTGGGGGGGACAGGGGACCTTTAACTATGGCTACACCTTC. Encoded protein: CAWGGQGTFNYGYTF.